The 8 T cell receptor beta chains in this list originate from one sample, sequenced in a study of blood T cell repertoires in COVID-19. The table came from immunoSEQ multiplex PCR; TCRdb's copy has only in-frame clones and leaves some out. This sample has 95,000 to 150,000 clones, with approximately 81% found just once. The sample comprised peripheral blood. The receptor set was obtained from a man aged 40-55 years with active or convalescent COVID-19.

The chain joins TRBV9 to TRBJ2-5; D may be TRBD2 (6 bases). The ends were cut back, 3 bases at V and 4 bases at J, with 16 bases in the middle. This CDR3 comprises 15 residues. Germline V gives CDR1 SGDLS, CDR2 YYNGEE. The CDR3 here is CASSGSGYTGETQYF. The DNA for the CDR3 is TGTGCCAGCAGCGGAAGCGGGTACACGGGAGAGACCCAGTACTTC.

This chain uses TRBV11-2 with TRBJ2-1; tentatively, D is TRBD1 (6 bases). The CDR3 has 15 amino acids. Per germline, CDR1 SGHAT and CDR2 FQNNGV. V was pared by 7 bases and J by 6 bases, with 19 bases between. CDR3 DNA: TGTGCCAGCATCACATTTTCTGAAGGGGGCAATGAGCAGTTCTTC. It is translated as CASITFSEGGNEQFF.

The V call is TRBV3-1 (or the pseudogene TRBV3-2), the J call TRBJ2-1; 7 nucleotides align to TRBD2. Germline V gene sequence: CDR1 LGHDT, CDR2 YNNKEL (reference sequence). Trimming removed 5 bases from V and 0 bases from J; junction bases left unmatched: 1. The CDR3 extends over 14 amino acids. The CDR3 protein is CASSSGVSYNEQFF. As DNA, the CDR3 is TGTGCCAGCAGCAGCGGGGTCTCCTACAATGAGCAGTTCTTC.

This clone appeared many times. V is TRBV30 and J is TRBJ1-1; 9 positions agree with TRBD1. The CDR3 is 15 amino acids. J gave up 1 base and V 1 base, and 4 bases lay outside the gene matches. The V gene's germline CDR1 is GTSNPN and CDR2 SVGIG (reference sequence). This chain's CDR3 is CAWSARGQGNTEAFF. DNA for the CDR3: TGTGCCTGGAGTGCCAGGGGACAGGGGAACACTGAAGCTTTCTTT.

This clone was recorded only once. The V gene is TRBV28, the J gene TRBJ2-3; no clear D. V was shortened by 6 bases and J by 7 bases, with 8 bases between the two germline ends. CDR3 size: 11 residues. The germline gives CDR1 MDHEN, CDR2 SYDVKM. The CDR3 protein is CASSERNTQYF. The CDR3 coding sequence is TGTGCCAGCAGCGAGAGGAATACGCAGTATTTT.

This clone was detected a few times. The chain employs TRBV10-2 and TRBJ1-1, with D possibly being TRBD1 (5 bases). Trimming removed 9 bases at V and 0 bases at J, with 14 bases between. Germline assignment: CDR1 WSHSY and CDR2 SAAADI. CDR3 size: 14 residues. This chain's CDR3 is CASRSWGVNTEAFF. CDR3 nucleotides: TGCGCCAGTAGGTCTTGGGGGGTGAACACTGAAGCTTTCTTT.

The chain combines TRBV5-1 with TRBJ1-6; D is undetermined. Per germline, CDR1 SGHRS and CDR2 YFSETQ. The CDR3 length is 15 residues. V lost 1 base to trimming and J lost 5 bases, with 10 bases between them. The CDR3 coding sequence is TGCGCCAGCAGCTTGTTAATCGGGGATAATTCACCCCTCCACTTT. Amino acids: CASSLLIGDNSPLHF.

This clone was detected many times. Other DNA sequences in the sample encode the same CDR3. CDR3 coding DNA: TGCGCCAGCAGCCTGGACAATTACGAGCAGTACTTC. This translates into CASSLDNYEQYF. The chain combines TRBV5-1 with TRBJ2-7, with D possibly being TRBD1 (5 bases). The CDR3 has 12 residues. Germline V gene sequence: CDR1 SGHRS, CDR2 YFSETQ. Trimming left V 4 bases short and J 4 bases short, with 9 bases between.